This T cell receptor (beta chain) emerged from a study of CD8 T cells in ankylosing spondylitis. Whole-study results and caveats: Seemingly distinctive of ankylosing spondylitis blood was a TCR beta motif formed by eight highly homologous variants. Matched ankylosing spondylitis synovial fluid reportedly showed significant enrichment of disease-linked clones. CD8+ disease-linked clones were present at relatively low frequencies in blood.

In this sample, this clonotype turned up a few times. Antigen: not known. Generation of TCR beta libraries employed quantitative 5'-RACE incorporating molecular barcodes. TCRdb re-called the 5' RACE reads through MiXCR, storing one row per CDR3 protein. The sample includes under 200,000 distinct CDR3 sequences, around 10% of them seen just once. This CDR3 region has 15 residues. Germline CDR1 is SGHDN and CDR2 is FVKESK. J was trimmed by 5 bases and V by 2 bases; bases with no gene match: 5. The receptor was isolated from a male donor with ankylosing spondylitis or in good health (not recorded which). Input material: blood, either unsorted or a sorted T cell fraction (not recorded which). The chain joins TRBV14 to TRBJ2-3, with 9 bases fitting TRBD2. The CDR3 nucleotides read TGTGCCAGCAGCCAAATAGCGGGAGCTCAAGATACGCAGTATTTT. It encodes CASSQIAGAQDTQYF.